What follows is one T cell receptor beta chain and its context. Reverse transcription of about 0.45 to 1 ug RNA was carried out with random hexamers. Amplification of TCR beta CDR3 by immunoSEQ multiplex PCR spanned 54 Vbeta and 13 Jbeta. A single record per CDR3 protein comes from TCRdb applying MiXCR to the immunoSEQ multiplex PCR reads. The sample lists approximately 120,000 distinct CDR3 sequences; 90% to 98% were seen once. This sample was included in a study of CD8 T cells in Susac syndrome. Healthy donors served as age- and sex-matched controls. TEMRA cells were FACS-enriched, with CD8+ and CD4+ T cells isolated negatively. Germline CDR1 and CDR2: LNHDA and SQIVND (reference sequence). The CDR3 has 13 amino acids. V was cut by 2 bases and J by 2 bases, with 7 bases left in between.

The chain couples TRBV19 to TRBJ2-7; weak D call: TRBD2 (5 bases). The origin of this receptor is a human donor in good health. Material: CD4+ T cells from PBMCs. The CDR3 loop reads CASSITGTYEQYF. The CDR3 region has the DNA TGTGCCAGTAGTATAACCGGGACCTACGAGCAGTACTTC.